This is a list of T cell receptor beta chains from one sample in a study of human T cells and chemical hapten exposure. In TCRdb, the RACE reads were re-called with MiXCR into one record per CDR3 protein. The repertoire holds 150,000 to 200,000 distinct CDR3 sequences, 25% to 35% seen once, with 2% to 2.5% in the top ten. Material: whole blood, obtained in connection with sensitization to the hapten diphenylcyclopropenone (DPC). These receptors were taken from a woman under 30 with alopecia areata. Some clones in this sample may be carry-over from other donors' samples. The CDR3 runs from the conserved cysteine through the conserved F or W. D genes are given only for firm matches. Expanded clones get a size class; other rows say once, few or many, or leave the size out.

CDR3: CATSDSRDGSGANVLTF; DNA: TGTGCCACCAGTGATTCGAGGGATGGCTCTGGGGCCAACGTCCTGACTTTC; size: -; D: -; J: TRBJ2-6; V: TRBV24-1
CDR3: CVGGTGNTIYF; DNA: TGCGTCGGGGGGACAGGAAACACCATATATTTT; size: -; D: -; J: TRBJ1-3; V: TRBV29-1
CDR3: CASTPTAYSNQPQHF; DNA: TGTGCCAGCACCCCTACAGCTTATAGCAATCAGCCCCAGCATTTT; size: once; D: -; J: TRBJ1-5; V: TRBV7-2
CDR3: CASSLGRGGGSNQPQHF; DNA: TGTGCCAGCAGCTTAGGGCGGGGGGGTGGTAGCAATCAGCCCCAGCATTTT; size: -; D: -; J: TRBJ1-5; V: TRBV13
CDR3: CASSYSSGVETQYF; DNA: TGTGCCAGCAGTTACTCGTCGGGGGTTGAGACCCAGTACTTC; size: -; D: -; J: TRBJ2-5; V: TRBV6-5
CDR3: CASSPRGEDEQYF; DNA: TGTGCCAGCAGCCCCCGTGGTGAGGACGAGCAGTACTTC; size: -; D: -; J: TRBJ2-7; V: TRBV3-1
CDR3: CASSQAAGTRVYEQYF; DNA: TGTGCCAGCAGTCAAGCAGCCGGGACTAGGGTCTACGAGCAGTACTTC; size: -; D: TRBD2; J: TRBJ2-7; V: TRBV6-6
CDR3: CASSQVTYEQYF; DNA: TGTGCCAGCAGCCAAGTAACCTACGAGCAGTACTTC; size: -; D: -; J: TRBJ2-7; V: TRBV3-1
CDR3: CASSPWVERDKNIQYF; DNA: TGTGCCAGCAGCCCCTGGGTAGAGAGGGACAAAAACATTCAGTACTTC; size: -; D: -; J: TRBJ2-4; V: TRBV4-2
CDR3: CASSTRDSRSVYGYTF; DNA: TGTGCCAGCAGTACTAGGGACAGCCGGTCGGTCTATGGCTACACCTTC; size: -; D: TRBD1; J: TRBJ1-2; V: TRBV6-5
CDR3: CASSLNSHLRGDTEAFF; DNA: TGTGCCAGCAGCTTAAACTCACACCTGAGAGGGGACACTGAAGCTTTCTTT; size: few; D: -; J: TRBJ1-1; V: TRBV7-6
CDR3: CASRPTELNQPQHF; DNA: TGTGCCAGCAGGCCGACAGAGCTGAATCAGCCCCAGCATTTT; size: -; D: -; J: TRBJ1-5; V: TRBV28
CDR3: CATKGQSGNTIYF; DNA: TGTGCCACCAAAGGACAGTCCGGAAACACCATATATTTT; size: few; D: -; J: TRBJ1-3; V: TRBV24-1
CDR3: CASSGGGSTEAFF; DNA: TGTGCCAGCAGTGGGGGGGGGTCCACTGAAGCTTTCTTT; size: -; D: -; J: TRBJ1-1; V: TRBV2
CDR3: CASSLSEANYGYTF; DNA: TGCGCCAGCAGCCTTTCGGAGGCTAACTATGGCTACACCTTC; size: -; D: -; J: TRBJ1-2; V: TRBV4-1
CDR3: CASSLARPGSGRRYNEQFF; DNA: TGTGCCAGCAGCTTAGCACGGCCAGGGAGCGGGAGGCGGTACAATGAGCAGTTCTTC; size: -; D: TRBD2; J: TRBJ2-1; V: TRBV11-2
CDR3: CASSQGTNTDTQYF; DNA: TGCGCCAGCAGCCAAGGGACTAACACAGATACGCAGTATTTT; size: many; D: -; J: TRBJ2-3; V: TRBV4-1
CDR3: CSAPRLAPKTQYF; DNA: TGCAGTGCCCCTAGGTTGGCACCGAAGACCCAGTACTTC; size: few; D: -; J: TRBJ2-5; V: TRBV20-1
CDR3: CASSISRTSGIQFF; DNA: TGTGCCAGCAGCATTTCCCGGACTAGTGGTATACAGTTCTTC; size: few; D: TRBD2; J: TRBJ2-1; V: TRBV11-1
CDR3: CASSQEGQGGTKNIQYF; DNA: TGCGCCAGCAGCCAAGAGGGACAGGGAGGGACCAAAAACATTCAGTACTTC; size: few; D: TRBD1; J: TRBJ2-4; V: TRBV4-1
CDR3: CSADRGQAANYGYTF; DNA: TGCAGTGCTGACCGGGGACAGGCGGCTAACTATGGCTACACCTTC; size: -; D: TRBD1; J: TRBJ1-2; V: TRBV20-1
CDR3: CASSIGQYNSPLHF; DNA: TGTGCCAGCAGCATCGGACAGTATAATTCACCCCTCCACTTT; size: -; D: -; J: TRBJ1-6; V: TRBV7-2
CDR3: CSARGDRIGNYGYTF; DNA: TGCAGTGCTAGGGGGGACAGGATCGGTAACTATGGCTACACCTTC; size: -; D: TRBD1; J: TRBJ1-2; V: TRBV20-1
CDR3: CSVLELYGYTF; DNA: TGCAGCGTACTCGAGCTCTATGGCTACACCTTC; size: once; D: -; J: TRBJ1-2; V: TRBV29-1
CDR3: CSAGTGPNTEAFF; DNA: TGCAGTGCTGGTACAGGGCCAAACACTGAAGCTTTCTTT; size: -; D: -; J: TRBJ1-1; V: TRBV20-1
CDR3: CASSLPTYRDTDTQYF; DNA: TGTGCCAGCAGCTTGCCGACGTATCGCGACACAGATACGCAGTATTTT; size: many; D: -; J: TRBJ2-3; V: TRBV5-6
CDR3: CASSREWGYGNTIYF; DNA: TGTGCCAGCTCACGAGAGTGGGGGTACGGAAACACCATATATTTT; size: -; D: -; J: TRBJ1-3; V: TRBV18
CDR3: CSTSLSSGPNQPQHF; DNA: TGCAGTACGTCACTTTCATCAGGCCCCAATCAGCCCCAGCATTTT; size: -; D: -; J: TRBJ1-5; V: TRBV20-1
CDR3: CASSPGVPPGELFF; DNA: TGTGCCAGCAGCCCGGGGGTACCACCCGGGGAGCTGTTTTTT; size: few; D: -; J: TRBJ2-2; V: TRBV7-6
CDR3: CASSGTGRTDGYTF; DNA: TGTGCCAGCAGCGGTACCGGGCGGACGGATGGCTACACCTTC; size: few; D: -; J: TRBJ1-2; V: TRBV2
CDR3: CASGPGTGIEQYF; DNA: TGTGCCAGCGGGCCCGGGACAGGGATTGAGCAGTACTTC; size: -; D: TRBD1; J: TRBJ2-7; V: TRBV27
CDR3: CASTPGGGTSYEQYF; DNA: TGTGCCAGCACACCCGGGGGGGGGACCTCCTACGAGCAGTACTTC; size: -; D: TRBD2; J: TRBJ2-7; V: TRBV25-1
CDR3: CSAYKTSGGETQYF; DNA: TGCAGTGCATATAAGACTAGCGGGGGGGAGACCCAGTACTTC; size: many; D: TRBD2; J: TRBJ2-5; V: TRBV20-1
CDR3: CASSPTGTNYGYTF; DNA: TGTGCCAGCAGCCCGACAGGGACTAACTATGGCTACACCTTC; size: few; D: TRBD1; J: TRBJ1-2; V: TRBV7-2
CDR3: CASTPERTAYQPQHF; DNA: TGTGCCAGCACACCGGAGCGGACGGCGTATCAGCCCCAGCATTTT; size: -; D: -; J: TRBJ1-5; V: TRBV27
CDR3: CSASFPWSRGGVADTQYF; DNA: TGCAGTGCTAGTTTCCCATGGAGTCGTGGCGGGGTCGCAGATACGCAGTATTTT; size: many; D: -; J: TRBJ2-3; V: TRBV20-1
CDR3: CASGSGRRGFF; DNA: TGTGCCAGCGGGTCGGGCAGGAGGGGGTTCTTC; size: -; D: -; J: TRBJ2-1; V: TRBV7-9
CDR3: CASSYVNSNQPQHF; DNA: TGTGCCAGTAGCTATGTAAATAGCAATCAGCCCCAGCATTTT; size: -; D: -; J: TRBJ1-5; V: TRBV19
CDR3: CASSLVAGGASTGYGYTF; DNA: TGTGCCAGCAGCTTAGTGGCGGGGGGCGCCTCGACGGGCTATGGCTACACCTTC; size: many; D: -; J: TRBJ1-2; V: TRBV7-2
CDR3: CASSLALAGGELFF; DNA: TGTGCCAGCAGCTTAGCTCTAGCAGGCGGGGAGCTGTTTTTT; size: few; D: -; J: TRBJ2-2; V: TRBV7-2
CDR3: CSASLWGKPYEQYF; DNA: TGCAGTGCTAGTCTGTGGGGGAAACCCTACGAGCAGTACTTC; size: once; D: -; J: TRBJ2-7; V: TRBV20-1
CDR3: CASTLGGGYTF; DNA: TGTGCCAGCACTCTTGGCGGAGGCTACACCTTC; size: -; D: -; J: TRBJ1-2; V: TRBV28
CDR3: CASSPFRGANVLTF; DNA: TGTGCCAGCAGCCCATTTCGGGGGGCCAACGTCCTGACTTTC; size: -; D: -; J: TRBJ2-6; V: TRBV12-3/TRBV12-4
CDR3: CASSLGPVNTEAFF; DNA: TGTGCCAGCAGTCTGGGACCGGTGAACACTGAAGCTTTCTTT; size: -; D: -; J: TRBJ1-1; V: TRBV2
CDR3: CASSRDRGTRNQPQHF; DNA: TGTGCCAGCAGCCGGGACAGGGGGACGCGCAATCAGCCCCAGCATTTT; size: -; D: TRBD1; J: TRBJ1-5; V: TRBV6-5
CDR3: CASSPQTQSPLHF; DNA: TGTGCCAGCAGCCCGCAAACACAATCACCCCTCCACTTT; size: few; D: -; J: TRBJ1-6; V: TRBV7-9
CDR3: CASSRGTGIYEQYF; DNA: TGTGCCAGCAGTCGGGGCACAGGGATCTACGAGCAGTACTTC; size: few; D: -; J: TRBJ2-7; V: TRBV6-6
CDR3: CASSPPTAGTDTQYF; DNA: TGTGCCAGCAGCCCCCCGACGGCGGGGACAGATACGCAGTATTTT; size: -; D: -; J: TRBJ2-3; V: TRBV5-4
CDR3: CSVGAGARGYTF; DNA: TGCAGCGTTGGTGCAGGAGCTCGCGGCTACACCTTC; size: -; D: -; J: TRBJ1-2; V: TRBV29-1
CDR3: CASSQDASGGNNEQFF; DNA: TGCGCCAGCAGCCAAGATGCTAGCGGGGGGAACAATGAGCAGTTCTTC; size: -; D: TRBD2; J: TRBJ2-1; V: TRBV4-3
CDR3: CASSLGSTNTGELFF; DNA: TGTGCCAGCAGTTTAGGGTCCACGAACACCGGGGAGCTGTTTTTT; size: few; D: -; J: TRBJ2-2; V: TRBV27
CDR3: CASSRAGSGNTIYF; DNA: TGTGCCAGCTCACGGGCAGGGAGTGGAAACACCATATATTTT; size: -; D: -; J: TRBJ1-3; V: TRBV18
CDR3: CASRGTSFYGYTF; DNA: TGTGCCAGCCGCGGGACGAGTTTCTATGGCTACACCTTC; size: -; D: -; J: TRBJ1-2; V: TRBV2